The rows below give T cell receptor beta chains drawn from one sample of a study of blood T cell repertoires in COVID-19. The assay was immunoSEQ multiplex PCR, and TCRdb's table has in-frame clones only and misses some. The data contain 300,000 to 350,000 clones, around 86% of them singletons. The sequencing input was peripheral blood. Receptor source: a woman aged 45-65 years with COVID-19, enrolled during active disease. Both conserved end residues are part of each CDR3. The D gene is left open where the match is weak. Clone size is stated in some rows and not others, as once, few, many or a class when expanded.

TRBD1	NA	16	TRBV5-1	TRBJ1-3	CASSPVVTGAGNTIYF	TGCGCCAGCAGCCCGGTGGTGACAGGGGCTGGAAACACCATATATTTT
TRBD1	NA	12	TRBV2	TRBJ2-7	CAIGTGFYEQYF	TGTGCCATCGGGACAGGGTTCTACGAGCAGTACTTC
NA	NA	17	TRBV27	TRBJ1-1	CASTTMGGGSMNTEAFF	TGTGCCAGCACCACAATGGGAGGTGGAAGTATGAACACTGAAGCTTTCTTT
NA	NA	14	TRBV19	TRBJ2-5	CASSIGGQFETQYF	TGTGCCAGTAGTATAGGTGGGCAGTTTGAGACCCAGTACTTC
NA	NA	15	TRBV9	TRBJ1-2	CASSRTGQANYGYTF	TGTGCCAGCAGCCGAACAGGGCAAGCTAACTATGGCTACACCTTC
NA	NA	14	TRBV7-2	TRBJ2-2	CASSLLRLTGELFF	TGTGCCAGCAGCTTACTGCGACTTACCGGGGAGCTGTTTTTT
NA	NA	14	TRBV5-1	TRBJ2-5	CASSRDLYQETQYF	TGCGCCAGCAGCAGGGACTTGTACCAAGAGACCCAGTACTTC
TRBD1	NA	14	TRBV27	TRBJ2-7	CASKRTGPAYEQYF	TGTGCCAGCAAGCGGACAGGGCCGGCCTACGAGCAGTACTTC
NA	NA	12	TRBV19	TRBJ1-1	CASSIGLKEAFF	TGTGCCAGTAGTATAGGGCTCAAAGAAGCTTTCTTT
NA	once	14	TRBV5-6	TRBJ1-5	CASSFRGGYQPQHF	TGTGCCAGCAGTTTTCGAGGGGGATATCAGCCCCAGCATTTT
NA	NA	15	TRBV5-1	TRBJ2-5	CASRPVGQGWETQYF	TGCGCCAGCAGGCCGGTCGGTCAGGGCTGGGAGACCCAGTACTTC
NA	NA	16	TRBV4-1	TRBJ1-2	CASSQALTGGNYGYTF	TGCGCCAGCAGCCAAGCGCTGACAGGTGGAAACTATGGCTACACCTTC
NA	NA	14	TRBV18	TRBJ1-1	CASSSGSGRTEAFF	TGTGCCAGCTCGTCTGGTAGTGGGAGGACTGAAGCTTTCTTT
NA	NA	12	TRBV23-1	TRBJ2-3	CASSLAGDTQYF	TGCGCCAGCAGCCTAGCTGGAGATACGCAGTATTTT
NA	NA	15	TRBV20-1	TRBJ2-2	CSASRGRGNTGELFF	TGCAGTGCTAGTAGGGGGCGGGGGAACACCGGGGAGCTGTTTTTT
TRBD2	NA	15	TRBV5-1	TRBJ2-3	CASSPGLVSTDTQYF	TGCGCCAGCAGCCCCGGACTAGTAAGCACAGATACGCAGTATTTT
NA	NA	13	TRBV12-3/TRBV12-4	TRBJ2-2	CATRPGSTGELFF	TGTGCCACCCGGCCGGGTAGCACCGGGGAGCTGTTTTTT
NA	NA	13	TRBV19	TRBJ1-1	CASRFSRETEAFF	TGTGCCAGTAGATTTTCTCGGGAAACTGAAGCTTTCTTT
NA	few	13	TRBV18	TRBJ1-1	CASSPSENTEAFF	TGTGCCAGCTCACCATCAGAGAACACTGAAGCTTTCTTT
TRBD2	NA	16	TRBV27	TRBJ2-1	CASSLSGSGSDNEQFF	TGTGCCAGCAGTTTAAGCGGGAGCGGGAGTGACAATGAGCAGTTCTTC
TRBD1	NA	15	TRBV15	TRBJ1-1	CATSTGGQSNTEAFF	TGTGCCACCAGCACAGGGGGGCAGTCGAACACTGAAGCTTTCTTT
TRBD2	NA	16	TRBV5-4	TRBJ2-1	CASSLRREGPHNEQFF	TGTGCCAGCAGCTTGCGGCGGGAGGGCCCCCACAATGAGCAGTTCTTC
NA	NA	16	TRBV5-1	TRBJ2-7	CASSLGRQGRSYEQYF	TGCGCCAGCAGCTTGGGCCGGCAGGGCCGGTCCTACGAGCAGTACTTC
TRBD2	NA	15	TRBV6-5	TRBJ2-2	CASTGLAANTGELFF	TGTGCCAGCACGGGACTAGCGGCCAACACCGGGGAGCTGTTTTTT
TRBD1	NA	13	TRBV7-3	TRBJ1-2	CASSWTGVYGYTF	TGTGCCAGCAGCTGGACAGGGGTCTATGGCTACACCTTC
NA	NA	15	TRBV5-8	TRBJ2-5	CASTVGQPRQETQYF	TGTGCCAGCACAGTTGGGCAGCCTCGCCAAGAGACCCAGTACTTC
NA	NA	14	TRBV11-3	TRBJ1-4	CASSLGRDNEKLFF	TGTGCCAGCAGCTTAGGCAGGGATAATGAAAAACTGTTTTTT
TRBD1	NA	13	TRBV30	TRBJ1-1	CACRQGVGTEAFF	TGTGCCTGTCGACAGGGCGTTGGGACTGAAGCTTTCTTT
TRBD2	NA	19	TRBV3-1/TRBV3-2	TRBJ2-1	CASSQDSLAGARSYNEQFF	TGTGCCAGCAGCCAAGACTCGCTAGCGGGAGCACGCTCCTACAATGAGCAGTTCTTC
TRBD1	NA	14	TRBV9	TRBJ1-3	CASTETGAGNTIYF	TGTGCCAGCACCGAAACAGGGGCTGGAAACACCATATATTTT
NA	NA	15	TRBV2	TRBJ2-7	CASGREGLAQLQHYF	TGTGCCAGCGGACGAGAGGGACTTGCGCAGCTACAGCACTACTTC
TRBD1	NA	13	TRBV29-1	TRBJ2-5	CSARQGVGETQYF	TGCAGCGCCCGACAGGGGGTCGGAGAGACCCAGTACTTC
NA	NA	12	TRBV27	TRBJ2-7	CASSARRGREVF	TGTGCCAGCAGTGCCCGGAGGGGGCGGGAAGTCTTC
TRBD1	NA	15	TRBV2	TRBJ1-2	CASVRDRGGNYGYTF	TGTGCCAGCGTCCGAGACAGGGGCGGGAACTATGGCTACACCTTC
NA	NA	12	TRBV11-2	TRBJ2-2	CASRLWTGELFF	TGTGCCAGCAGACTATGGACCGGGGAGCTGTTTTTT
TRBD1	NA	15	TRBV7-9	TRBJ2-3	CASSPVADRVDTQYF	TGTGCCAGCAGCCCCGTTGCGGACAGGGTGGATACGCAGTATTTT
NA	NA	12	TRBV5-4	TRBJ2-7	CASSSLSGEQYF	TGTGCCAGCAGCTCGCTTTCAGGAGAGCAGTACTTC
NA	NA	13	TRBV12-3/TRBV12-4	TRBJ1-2	CASSLDSNYGYTF	TGTGCCAGCAGTTTAGACAGTAACTATGGCTACACCTTC
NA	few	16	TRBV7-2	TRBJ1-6	CASSSSGARNNSPLHF	TGTGCCAGCAGCTCATCAGGGGCGCGTAATAATTCACCCCTCCACTTT
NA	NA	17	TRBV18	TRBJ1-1	CASSPPGGQRLNTEAFF	TGTGCCAGCTCACCACCAGGAGGGCAACGACTGAACACTGAAGCTTTCTTT
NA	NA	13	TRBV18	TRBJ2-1	CASSLPGVNEQFF	TGTGCCAGCTCACTACCGGGCGTAAATGAGCAGTTCTTC
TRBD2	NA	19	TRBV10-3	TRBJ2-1	CAISETRTSGAPLYNEQFF	TGTGCCATCAGTGAGACTCGGACTAGCGGGGCCCCTCTATACAATGAGCAGTTCTTC
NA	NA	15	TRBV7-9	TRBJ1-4	CASSLVHPTNEKLFF	TGTGCCAGCAGCTTAGTCCATCCAACTAATGAAAAACTGTTTTTT
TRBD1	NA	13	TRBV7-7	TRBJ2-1	CASSLVPGQGLFF	TGTGCTAGCAGCTTAGTGCCCGGACAGGGATTGTTCTTC
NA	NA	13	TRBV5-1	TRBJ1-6	CASSPQDNSPLHF	TGCGCCAGCAGTCCCCAGGATAATTCACCCCTCCACTTT
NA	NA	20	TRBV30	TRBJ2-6	CAWIDPPARGGFSGANVLTF	TGTGCCTGGATCGATCCCCCTGCGAGGGGGGGGTTTTCTGGGGCCAACGTCCTGACTTTC